These T cell receptor beta chains were read from a single sample in a study of cytomegalovirus exposure and HLA in healthy donors. Sequenced by immunoSEQ multiplex PCR; TCRdb stores in-frame clones only, minus some. Of about 160,000 clones listed, less than 80% are singletons. Sequenced sample: PBMCs. The source of these receptors is a female donor in good health and CMV-seronegative. Each CDR3 is given with its conserved first and last residue. The order of the fields is CDR3 length, D gene, J gene, V gene, clone size, CDR3 DNA, CDR3 protein. D genes are given only for firm matches. Some rows mark clone size as missing; the rest say once, few, many or name a class of expanded clone.

len: 17
d_gene: TRBD2
j_gene: TRBJ2-1
v_gene: TRBV9
abundance: .
CDR3nt: TGTGCCAGCAGCGTACAAGCCTTAGCGGGGGGGGTCAATGAGCAGTTCTTC
CDR3aa: CASSVQALAGGVNEQFF

len: 14
d_gene: TRBD1
j_gene: TRBJ2-5
v_gene: TRBV6-5
abundance: .
CDR3nt: TGTGCCAGCAGTTACCGGGACACAGGGGGAAGGCTGTACTTC
CDR3aa: CASSYRDTGGRLYF

len: 16
d_gene: TRBD2
j_gene: TRBJ2-3
v_gene: TRBV28
abundance: .
CDR3nt: TGTGCCAGCAGTATCGGACTAGCGGGAAGCACAGATACGCAGTATTTT
CDR3aa: CASSIGLAGSTDTQYF

len: 15
d_gene: TRBD1
j_gene: TRBJ1-5
v_gene: TRBV19
abundance: once
CDR3nt: TGTGCCAGTACCCTGGGGACAGAACTAAATCAGCCCCAGCATTTT
CDR3aa: CASTLGTELNQPQHF

len: 15
d_gene: .
j_gene: TRBJ1-5
v_gene: TRBV6-5
abundance: .
CDR3nt: TGTGCCAGCAGGAGCGAGGGTTATAGCAATCAGCCCCAGCATTTT
CDR3aa: CASRSEGYSNQPQHF

len: 16
d_gene: .
j_gene: TRBJ2-7
v_gene: TRBV5-1
abundance: .
CDR3nt: TGCGCCAGCAGCTTGATGCCGAGGGAAGAAACCTACGAGCAGTACTTC
CDR3aa: CASSLMPREETYEQYF

len: 17
d_gene: TRBD2
j_gene: TRBJ2-3
v_gene: TRBV9
abundance: .
CDR3nt: TGTGCCAGCAGCGCCGTCTCCGGACTAGCGGGTTCAGATACGCAGTATTTT
CDR3aa: CASSAVSGLAGSDTQYF

len: 18
d_gene: TRBD2
j_gene: TRBJ2-2
v_gene: TRBV4-1
abundance: .
CDR3nt: TGCGCCAGCAGCCAAAACCCCTCGAGCGGGGGGAACACCGGGGAGCTGTTTTTT
CDR3aa: CASSQNPSSGGNTGELFF

len: 15
d_gene: .
j_gene: TRBJ2-5
v_gene: TRBV5-4
abundance: once
CDR3nt: TGTGCCAGCAGCTTGGCGGGGGGCAGAAGGGAGACCCAGTACTTC
CDR3aa: CASSLAGGRRETQYF

len: 13
d_gene: TRBD1
j_gene: TRBJ1-1
v_gene: TRBV30
abundance: .
CDR3nt: TGTGCCTGGAGAGGAGGAGGGACAGGTGAAGCTTTCTTT
CDR3aa: CAWRGGGTGEAFF

len: 15
d_gene: TRBD1
j_gene: TRBJ2-7
v_gene: TRBV5-1
abundance: .
CDR3nt: TGCGCCAGCAGCTTGAACCCGGGACAGGCCTACGAGCAGTACTTC
CDR3aa: CASSLNPGQAYEQYF

len: 15
d_gene: TRBD2
j_gene: TRBJ2-7
v_gene: TRBV27
abundance: .
CDR3nt: TGTGCCAGCAGTCCCACCGGGACTAGCGACTACGAGCAGTACTTC
CDR3aa: CASSPTGTSDYEQYF

len: 18
d_gene: TRBD2
j_gene: TRBJ2-1
v_gene: TRBV7-2
abundance: once
CDR3nt: TGTGCCAGCAGCTCCATACGGCGGGGACTAGCGGGATCCAATGAGCAGTTCTTC
CDR3aa: CASSSIRRGLAGSNEQFF

len: 14
d_gene: .
j_gene: TRBJ1-3
v_gene: TRBV5-4
abundance: .
CDR3nt: TGTGCCAGCAGCTTGAGCCGCTCTGGAAACACCATATATTTT
CDR3aa: CASSLSRSGNTIYF

len: 15
d_gene: .
j_gene: TRBJ1-3
v_gene: TRBV19
abundance: .
CDR3nt: TGTGCCAGTAGTCAACAGGCGTACTCTGGAAACACCATATATTTT
CDR3aa: CASSQQAYSGNTIYF

len: 11
d_gene: .
j_gene: TRBJ1-1
v_gene: TRBV4-3
abundance: .
CDR3nt: TGCGCCAGCAGCCAAGATGTGAGAGCTTTCTTT
CDR3aa: CASSQDVRAFF

len: 14
d_gene: .
j_gene: TRBJ1-2
v_gene: TRBV4-2
abundance: .
CDR3nt: TGTGCCAGCAGCCCCTCAGGGAACGCCTATGGCTACACCTTC
CDR3aa: CASSPSGNAYGYTF

len: 16
d_gene: TRBD2
j_gene: TRBJ2-1
v_gene: TRBV11-3
abundance: .
CDR3nt: TGTGCCAGCAGCGCACGGACTAGCGCCTCTCCTTATGAGCAGTTCTTC
CDR3aa: CASSARTSASPYEQFF

len: 14
d_gene: TRBD2
j_gene: TRBJ2-7
v_gene: TRBV7-2
abundance: .
CDR3nt: TGTGCCAGCAGCTTAGGGGGAGGGCTTCGAGAGCAGTACTTC
CDR3aa: CASSLGGGLREQYF

len: 15
d_gene: TRBD1
j_gene: TRBJ2-1
v_gene: TRBV6-5
abundance: .
CDR3nt: TGTGCCAGCAGTTTTTCAGGGGGCGAGTACAATGAGCAGTTCTTC
CDR3aa: CASSFSGGEYNEQFF

len: 17
d_gene: .
j_gene: TRBJ2-7
v_gene: TRBV10-1
abundance: .
CDR3nt: TGCGCCAGCAGTGGATACCATCGGAGGTCGCCATCCTACGAGCAGTACTTC
CDR3aa: CASSGYHRRSPSYEQYF

len: 16
d_gene: TRBD1
j_gene: TRBJ2-3
v_gene: TRBV9
abundance: .
CDR3nt: TGTGCCAGCAGCGCCGACAGGGGGAGAGCTTCAGATACGCAGTATTTT
CDR3aa: CASSADRGRASDTQYF

len: 15
d_gene: TRBD2
j_gene: TRBJ2-7
v_gene: TRBV7-9
abundance: .
CDR3nt: TGTGCCAGCAGCCCAAACTTCGGGGGGAGCTACGAGCAGTACTTC
CDR3aa: CASSPNFGGSYEQYF

len: 12
d_gene: .
j_gene: TRBJ2-1
v_gene: TRBV18
abundance: once
CDR3nt: TGTGCCAGCTCGCTCCAGGACAATGAGCAGTTCTTC
CDR3aa: CASSLQDNEQFF

len: 14
d_gene: TRBD2
j_gene: TRBJ2-3
v_gene: TRBV18
abundance: .
CDR3nt: TGTGCCAGCTCACCTTCGGCTAGCGGGGATACGCAGTATTTT
CDR3aa: CASSPSASGDTQYF

len: 13
d_gene: TRBD1
j_gene: TRBJ2-5
v_gene: TRBV28
abundance: .
CDR3nt: TGTGCCAGCAGCTGGACAGGGCAAGAGACCCAGTACTTC
CDR3aa: CASSWTGQETQYF

len: 12
d_gene: .
j_gene: TRBJ2-2
v_gene: TRBV10-3
abundance: .
CDR3nt: TGTGCCAACCGAGGCAACACCGGGGAGCTGTTTTTT
CDR3aa: CANRGNTGELFF

len: 18
d_gene: TRBD1
j_gene: TRBJ2-1
v_gene: TRBV4-1
abundance: .
CDR3nt: TGCGCCAGCAGCCAAAGCCTATACCGGGACAGGCTCTACAATGAGCAGTTCTTC
CDR3aa: CASSQSLYRDRLYNEQFF